This TCR beta chain originates from a study of blood T cell repertoires in COVID-19 (dated by TCRdb to about 2020). Regarding the complete study: Collaborator samples came from the United States, Italy and Spain and covered acute and convalescent phases of COVID-19. The material from the prospective study consisted of cDNA or gDNA derived from T cells, B-cell-depleted T cells, or PBMCs. The sample metadata nearly always contained a de-identified subject ID, COVID-19 status, age in years and sex. The dataset comprised deeply sampled blood TCRbeta repertoires from subjects exposed to, actively infected with, or recovered from COVID-19. The samples were drawn from two sources: the first 160 participants of the ongoing ImmuneRACE study, and 1,200 or so subjects contributed by 6 global collaborators. Where available, HLA class I and class II types were obtained from metadata supplied by the sample provider rather than from assay-based typing. The repertoires were released in a freely available public database intended as a resource for research on the immune response to SARS-CoV-2.

What the research found in general, with its limitations: Clinical and demographic metadata were provided uncurated, with the amount varying by source and participant.

CDR1 is given as SGHVS and CDR2 as FNYEAQ, both from the germline V gene. Between the V and J ends, shortened by 2 bases and 3 bases respectively, the junction contains 19 bases. Taken from cysteine to phenylalanine, the CDR3 has 17 residues. Only the CDR3 part of the read is kept: 51 bases, read in frame from the first base. TCRbeta CDR3 regions were amplified from genomic DNA by means of the immunoSEQ Assay, a bias-controlled multiplex PCR. In the authors' own workflow: The number of nucleated cells in each sample was estimated from the amplification of reference gene primers within the assay. To quantify the absolute abundance of each unique TCRbeta CDR3 rearrangement, sequence reads were collapsed and filtered. For each sample, productive Simpson clonality was calculated by taking the square root of Simpson's diversity index across productive rearrangements. Drawn from immuneACCESS, this table holds only the in-frame rearrangements with V and J called that TCRdb kept. Clones are partly lost; checked studies trace under half to an unresolved V gene and leave the rest unexplained. The DNA was the basis for D and trimming; V, J and clone size are from that table. Across this sample there are 170,000 or so clones, with around 87% seen only once. About 0.95% of the sample is held by the ten biggest clonotypes.

With respect to this clone: Its antigen remains undetermined. No qualities accompany the bases; no much larger clone lies one base away.

Samples from volunteer blood donors who had recovered from COVID-19 were contributed by a second Seattle source. Collaborating institutions collected whole blood in K2EDTA tubes following their own protocols. For TCRbeta analysis, collaborators shipped samples in one of three forms: frozen whole blood, isolated PBMCs, or DNA extracted from either of those sample types. The chain is assembled from TRBV7-6 and TRBJ2-5, with no confident D gene call. Sequencing was done on a sample of peripheral blood. The receptor's source is a woman between 18 and 30 years old who had recovered from COVID-19. At the DNA level, the sequence is TGTGCCAGCAGCTTAACTGGAAGGAGTCAATTTAAAGAGACCCAGTACTTC. It codes for CASSLTGRSQFKETQYF.